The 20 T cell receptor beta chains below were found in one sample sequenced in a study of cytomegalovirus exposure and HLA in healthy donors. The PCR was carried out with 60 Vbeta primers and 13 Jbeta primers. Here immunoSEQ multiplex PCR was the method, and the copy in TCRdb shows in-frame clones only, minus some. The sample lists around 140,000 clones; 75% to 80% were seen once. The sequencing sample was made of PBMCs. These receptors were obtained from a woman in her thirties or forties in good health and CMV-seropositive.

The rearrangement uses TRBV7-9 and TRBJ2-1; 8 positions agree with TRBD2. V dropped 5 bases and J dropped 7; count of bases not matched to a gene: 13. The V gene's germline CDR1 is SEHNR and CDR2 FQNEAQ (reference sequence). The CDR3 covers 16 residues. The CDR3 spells CASSRRVSGGENEQFF. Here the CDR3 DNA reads TGTGCCAGCAGCAGAAGGGTGTCGGGAGGGGAAAATGAGCAGTTCTTC.

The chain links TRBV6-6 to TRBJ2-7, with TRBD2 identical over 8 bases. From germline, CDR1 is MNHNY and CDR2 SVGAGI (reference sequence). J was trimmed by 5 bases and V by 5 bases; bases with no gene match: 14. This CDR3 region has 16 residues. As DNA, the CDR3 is TGTGCCAGCAGTCCCACGGGGGGGGCGGGGGGAAACGAGCAGTACTTC. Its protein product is CASSPTGGAGGNEQYF.

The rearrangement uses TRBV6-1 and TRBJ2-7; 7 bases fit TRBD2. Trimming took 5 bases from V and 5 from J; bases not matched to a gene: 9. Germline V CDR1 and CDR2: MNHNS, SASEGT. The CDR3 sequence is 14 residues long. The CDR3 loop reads CASSPWTSLHEQYF. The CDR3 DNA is TGTGCCAGCAGTCCGTGGACTAGTCTACACGAGCAGTACTTC.

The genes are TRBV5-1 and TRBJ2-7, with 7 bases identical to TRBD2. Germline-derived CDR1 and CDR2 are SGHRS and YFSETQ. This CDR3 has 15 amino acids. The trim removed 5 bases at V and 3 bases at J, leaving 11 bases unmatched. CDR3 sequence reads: CASRDPSGGGYEQYF. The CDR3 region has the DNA TGCGCCAGCAGAGATCCTAGCGGAGGCGGCTACGAGCAGTACTTC.

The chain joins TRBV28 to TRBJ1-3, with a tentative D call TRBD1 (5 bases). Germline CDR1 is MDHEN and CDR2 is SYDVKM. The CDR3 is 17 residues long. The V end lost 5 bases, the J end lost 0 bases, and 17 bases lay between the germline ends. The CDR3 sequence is CASSPGGGTISGNTIYF. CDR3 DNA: TGTGCCAGCAGTCCCGGGGGAGGAACCATCTCTGGAAACACCATATATTTT. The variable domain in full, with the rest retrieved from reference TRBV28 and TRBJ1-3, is DVKVTQSSRYLVKRTGEKVFLECVQDMDHENMFWYRQDPGLGLRLIYFSYDVKMKEKGDIPEGYSVSREKKERFSLILESASTNQTSMYLCASSPGGGTISGNTIYFGEGSWLTVV.

This CDR3 reads CASRSGLAGESYNEQFF. The CDR3 coding sequence is TGTGCCAGCAGATCCGGACTAGCGGGTGAGTCCTACAATGAGCAGTTCTTC. V usage is TRBV11-3 and J usage is TRBJ2-1; TRBD2 matches 11 bases. Germline V lookup: CDR1 SGHNT, CDR2 YENEEA. The CDR3 spans 17 residues. V shed 6 bases, J shed 1 base, and the junction held 8 bases outside the gene matches.

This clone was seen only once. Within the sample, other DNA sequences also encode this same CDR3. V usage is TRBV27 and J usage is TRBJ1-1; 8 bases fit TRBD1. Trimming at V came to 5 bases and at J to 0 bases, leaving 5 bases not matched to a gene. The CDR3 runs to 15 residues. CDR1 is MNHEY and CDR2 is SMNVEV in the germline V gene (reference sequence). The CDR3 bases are TGTGCCAGCAGTCCCTGGACAGGGATGAACACTGAAGCTTTCTTT. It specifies CASSPWTGMNTEAFF.

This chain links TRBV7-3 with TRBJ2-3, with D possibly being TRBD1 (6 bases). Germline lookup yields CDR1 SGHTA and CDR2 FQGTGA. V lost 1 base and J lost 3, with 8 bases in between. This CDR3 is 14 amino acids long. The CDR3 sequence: CASSLNQGTDTQYF. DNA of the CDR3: TGTGCCAGCAGCTTAAACCAGGGGACAGATACGCAGTATTTT. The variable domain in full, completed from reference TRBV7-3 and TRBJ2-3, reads GAGVSQTPSNKVTEKGKYVELRCDPISGHTALYWYRQSLGQGPEFLIYFQGTGAADDSGLPNDRFFAVRPEGSVSTLKIQRTERGDSAVYLCASSLNQGTDTQYFGPGTRLTVL.

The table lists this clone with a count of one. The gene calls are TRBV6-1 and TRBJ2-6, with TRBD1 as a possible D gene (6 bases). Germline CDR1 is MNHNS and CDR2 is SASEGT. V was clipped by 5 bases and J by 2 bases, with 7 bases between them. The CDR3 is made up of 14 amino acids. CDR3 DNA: TGTGCCAGCAGTAGACAGGCTGGGGCCAACGTCCTGACTTTC. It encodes CASSRQAGANVLTF.

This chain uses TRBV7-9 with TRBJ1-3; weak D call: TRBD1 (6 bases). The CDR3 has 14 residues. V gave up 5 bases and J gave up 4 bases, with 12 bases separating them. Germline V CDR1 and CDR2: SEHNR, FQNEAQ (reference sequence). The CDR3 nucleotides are TGTGCCAGCAGCACCACAGGGATCGGAAACACCATATATTTT. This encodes CASSTTGIGNTIYF.

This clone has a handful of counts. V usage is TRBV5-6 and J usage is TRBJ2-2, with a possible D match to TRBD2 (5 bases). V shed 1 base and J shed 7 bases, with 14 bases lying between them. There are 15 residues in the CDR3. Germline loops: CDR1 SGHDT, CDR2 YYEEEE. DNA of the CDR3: TGTGCCAGCAGCTTGAGGGAGTATCTGGGCGGGGAGCTGTTTTTT. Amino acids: CASSLREYLGGELFF.

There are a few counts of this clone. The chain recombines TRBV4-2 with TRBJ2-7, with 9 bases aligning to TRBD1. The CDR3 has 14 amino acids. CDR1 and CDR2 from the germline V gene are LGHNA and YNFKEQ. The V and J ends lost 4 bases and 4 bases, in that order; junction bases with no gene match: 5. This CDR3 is CASSRPGQGYEQYF. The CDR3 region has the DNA TGTGCCAGCAGCCGGCCGGGACAGGGTTACGAGCAGTACTTC.

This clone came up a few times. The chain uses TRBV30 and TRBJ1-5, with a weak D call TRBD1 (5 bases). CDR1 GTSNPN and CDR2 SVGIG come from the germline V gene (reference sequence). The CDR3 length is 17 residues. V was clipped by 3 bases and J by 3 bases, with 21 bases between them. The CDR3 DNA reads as TGTGCCTGGAGGAGAACAGGAGAGAGAGGACCCAATCAGCCCCAGCATTTT. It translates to CAWRRTGERGPNQPQHF.

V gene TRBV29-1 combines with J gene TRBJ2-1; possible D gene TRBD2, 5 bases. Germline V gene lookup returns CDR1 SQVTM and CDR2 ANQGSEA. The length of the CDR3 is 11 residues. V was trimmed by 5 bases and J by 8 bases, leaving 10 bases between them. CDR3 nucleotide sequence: TGCAGCGTTTCCGGGATCTATGAGCAGTTCTTC. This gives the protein CSVSGIYEQFF.

CDR3 nucleotides: TGCGCCAGCAGTGTAGGACAGGGGGATAAGACTAGCGGGCGCCCCAAACAAGAGACCCAGTACTTC. Translation gives CASSVGQGDKTSGRPKQETQYF. The chain combines TRBV10-1 with TRBJ2-5; D might be TRBD1 or TRBD2, each matching 10 bases. V was cut by 4 bases and J by 2 bases, with 35 bases left in between. The CDR3 spans 22 residues. The V gene's germline CDR1 is WNHNN and CDR2 SYGVQD (reference sequence).

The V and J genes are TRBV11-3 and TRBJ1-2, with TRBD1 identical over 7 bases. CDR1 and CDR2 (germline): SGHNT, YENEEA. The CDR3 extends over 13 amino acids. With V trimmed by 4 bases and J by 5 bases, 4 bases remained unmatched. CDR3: CASSSGQAYGYTF. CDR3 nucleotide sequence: TGTGCCAGCAGCTCAGGACAGGCGTATGGCTACACCTTC. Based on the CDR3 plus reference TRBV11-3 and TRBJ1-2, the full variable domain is EAGVVQSPRYKIIEKKQPVAFWCNPISGHNTLYWYLQNLGQGPELLIRYENEEAVDDSQLPKDRFSAERLKGVDSTLKIQPAELGDSAVYLCASSSGQAYGYTFGSGTRLTVV.

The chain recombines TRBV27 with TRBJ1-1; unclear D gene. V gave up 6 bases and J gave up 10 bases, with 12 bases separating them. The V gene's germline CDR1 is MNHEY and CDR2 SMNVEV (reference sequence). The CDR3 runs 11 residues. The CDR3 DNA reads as TGTGCCAGCAGGTTGGCAGGTGCAGCTTTCTTT. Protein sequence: CASRLAGAAFF.

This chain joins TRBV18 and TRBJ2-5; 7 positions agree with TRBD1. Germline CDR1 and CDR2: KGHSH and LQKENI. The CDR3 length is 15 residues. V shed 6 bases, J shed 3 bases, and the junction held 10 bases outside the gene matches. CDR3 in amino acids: CASSRTTGTEETQYF. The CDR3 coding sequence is TGTGCCAGCTCCCGAACGACCGGGACAGAAGAGACCCAGTACTTC.

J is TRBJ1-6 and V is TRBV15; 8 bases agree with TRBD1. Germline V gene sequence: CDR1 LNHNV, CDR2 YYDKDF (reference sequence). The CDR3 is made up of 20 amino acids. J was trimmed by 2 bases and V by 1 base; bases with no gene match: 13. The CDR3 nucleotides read TGTGCCACCAGCAGAGCAAGGATGCAGGGGGCGAGTCCCTATAATTCACCCCTCCACTTT. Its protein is CATSRARMQGASPYNSPLHF.

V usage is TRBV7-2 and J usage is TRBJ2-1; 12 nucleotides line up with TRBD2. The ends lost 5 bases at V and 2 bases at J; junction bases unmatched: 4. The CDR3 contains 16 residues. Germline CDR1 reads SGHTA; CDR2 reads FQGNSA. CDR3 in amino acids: CASSARLAGAYNEQFF. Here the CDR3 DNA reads TGTGCCAGCAGCGCAAGACTAGCGGGAGCCTACAATGAGCAGTTCTTC.